This T cell receptor beta chain was sequenced for a study of cytomegalovirus exposure and HLA in healthy donors. On the study more broadly: Genotyping of some 400 donors showed that about 83% belonged to the Caucasian-associated ancestry cluster.

CDR1 is SEHNR, CDR2 FQNEAQ, per germline (reference sequence). The ends were cut back, 8 bases at V and 3 bases at J, with 13 bases in the middle. CDR3 length: 13 residues. The sample holds a few counts of this clone. Antigen unknown. General study results and limits: Near-uniform donor sequencing depth was presumed by presence/absence analyses. TCR beta sequences reportedly predicted most subjects' HLA-A and HLA-B alleles accurately.

In the PCR, 60 Vbeta and 13 Jbeta primers were used. Sequenced by immunoSEQ multiplex PCR; TCRdb stores in-frame clones only, minus some. The sample holds 100,000 to 150,000 clones, 17% seen once. The sequence came from a female donor in good health and CMV-seropositive. The gene calls are TRBV7-9 and TRBJ1-1; a possible D gene is TRBD1 (6 bases). Sequenced material: PBMCs. The CDR3 protein is CASGKQGHTEAFF. Here the CDR3 DNA reads TGTGCCAGCGGAAAACAGGGACACACTGAAGCTTTCTTT.